Listed below are T cell receptor beta chains from one sample, sequenced in a study of breast tumors, draining lymph nodes, adjacent tissues. Via MiXCR, TCRdb re-called the multiplex PCR reads, giving one row per CDR3 protein. In the table there are around 140,000 distinct CDR3 sequences, approximately 20% of which are singletons. Sequencing was carried out using axillary lymph node tissue. Receptors were obtained from a female donor with breast cancer. Some clones in this sample may be carry-over from other donors' samples. Both conserved end residues are part of each CDR3. A D gene is named only where the DNA matches it firmly. Size is stated for part of the rows, as once, few or many counts, or as a class when the clone is expanded.

clone_size j_call v_call d_call cdr3_aa cdr3_nt
many TRBJ1-3 TRBV20-1 - CSARPSGASGNTIYF TGCAGTGCTCGACCGTCCGGAGCTTCTGGAAACACCATATATTTT
many TRBJ1-2 TRBV7-9 - CASSLDGGPLGYTF TGTGCCAGCAGCTTAGATGGGGGCCCCTTGGGCTACACCTTC
many TRBJ2-1 TRBV12-3/TRBV12-4 - CASSLIVGGLSLHGQFF TGTGCCAGCAGTTTAATAGTCGGGGGACTGTCCCTTCATGGGCAGTTCTTC
many TRBJ2-2 TRBV7-8 TRBD1 CASSPRQGVAAGELFF TGTGCCAGCAGCCCCAGACAGGGGGTGGCGGCCGGGGAGCTGTTTTTT
many TRBJ2-1 TRBV20-1 TRBD2 CSASLAGARSYNEQFF TGCAGTGCATCACTAGCGGGAGCCCGCTCCTACAATGAGCAGTTCTTC
many TRBJ2-5 TRBV29-1 TRBD2 CSVRGGVRETQYF TGCAGCGTTCGGGGGGGAGTGAGGGAGACCCAGTACTTC
many TRBJ2-1 TRBV19 TRBD2 CASRPGTRFSNSYNEQFF TGTGCCAGTAGACCCGGGACTAGATTTTCTAACTCCTACAATGAGCAGTTCTTC
many TRBJ2-1 TRBV6-1 - CASRVAATSYNEQFF TGTGCCAGCAGGGTAGCGGCTACATCCTACAATGAGCAGTTCTTC
many TRBJ2-1 TRBV7-2 - CASSPRVGSRNEQFF TGTGCCAGCAGCCCCCGAGTTGGGAGTCGGAATGAGCAGTTCTTC
many TRBJ2-5 TRBV5-4 - CASSRTGQETQYF TGTGCCAGCAGCCGCACAGGGCAAGAGACCCAGTACTTC
- TRBJ2-1 TRBV11-2 - CASSHLPGSYNEQFF TGTGCCAGCAGCCACCTACCGGGCTCCTACAATGAGCAGTTCTTC
many TRBJ2-5 TRBV6-5 TRBD2 CASSYRSGRAGETQYF TGTGCCAGCAGCTACCGTAGCGGGAGGGCCGGGGAGACCCAGTACTTC
- TRBJ1-4 TRBV19 TRBD1 CASSRRDSLFF TGTGCCAGTAGCCGCCGGGACAGTCTGTTTTTT
many TRBJ2-3 TRBV6-2/TRBV6-3 TRBD1 CASSYGGTGLTDTQYF TGTGCCAGCAGTTACGGGGGGACAGGGCTCACAGATACGCAGTATTTT
many TRBJ2-7 TRBV18 TRBD1 CASSPKQGAYEQYF TGTGCCAGCTCACCCAAACAGGGGGCCTACGAGCAGTACTTC
few TRBJ1-5 TRBV3-1 - CASSLINNQPQHF TGTGCCAGCAGCCTTATTAACAATCAGCCCCAGCATTTT
many TRBJ2-6 TRBV27 - CASSLSGSGANVLTF TGTGCCAGCAGTTTATCCGGCTCTGGGGCCAACGTCCTGACTTTC
few TRBJ2-1 TRBV6-1 - CASSEGAGQMFF TGTGCCAGCAGTGAAGGGGCAGGTCAAATGTTCTTC
many TRBJ1-2 TRBV5-1 - CASSLLGEAGYTF TGCGCCAGCAGCTTGCTCGGTGAGGCCGGCTACACCTTC
- TRBJ2-7 TRBV5-4 TRBD2 CASSQGLAGSSYEQYF TGTGCCAGCAGCCAGGGACTAGCGGGGAGCTCCTACGAGCAGTACTTC
many TRBJ2-7 TRBV6-5 - CASSSTTSSSYEQYF TGTGCCAGCAGTTCGACGACAAGTTCCTCCTACGAGCAGTACTTC
many TRBJ2-1 TRBV19 TRBD2 CASSPGLAALGDEQFF TGTGCCAGTAGTCCGGGACTAGCGGCCTTGGGCGATGAGCAGTTCTTC
many TRBJ2-3 TRBV7-8 - CASSPTDPTDTQYF TGTGCCAGCAGCCCGACGGACCCGACAGATACGCAGTATTTT
many TRBJ2-6 TRBV5-1 - CASSLDNSGANVLTF TGCGCCAGCAGCTTGGACAACTCTGGGGCCAACGTCCTGACTTTC
many TRBJ2-3 TRBV10-3 TRBD2 CATGLAGGNTDTQYF TGTGCCACTGGACTAGCGGGAGGTAACACAGATACGCAGTATTTT
many TRBJ2-1 TRBV12-3/TRBV12-4 - CASSLGGKAGNEQFF TGTGCCAGCAGTTTGGGCGGAAAGGCAGGAAATGAGCAGTTCTTC
medium-sized TRBJ2-7 TRBV28 - CASSSETRHPYEQYF TGTGCCAGCAGTTCCGAGACTAGACACCCCTACGAGCAGTACTTC
many TRBJ2-1 TRBV7-6 TRBD2 CASSLVTSGSYEQFF TGTGCCAGCAGCTTAGTGACTAGCGGGAGCTATGAGCAGTTCTTC
many TRBJ2-3 TRBV7-8 - CASSFGRTGTDTQYF TGTGCCAGCAGCTTCGGGAGAACGGGTACAGATACGCAGTATTTT
- TRBJ2-5 TRBV28 - CASRIGAGALEETQYF TGTGCCAGCAGAATTGGGGCAGGGGCCTTGGAGGAGACCCAGTACTTC
- TRBJ2-1 TRBV7-8 - CVSNRGMGADNEQFF TGTGTCAGCAACCGAGGTATGGGCGCAGACAATGAGCAGTTCTTC
few TRBJ1-4 TRBV30 - CAWSEQVPTNEKLFF TGTGCCTGGAGCGAACAGGTCCCAACTAATGAAAAACTGTTTTTT
- TRBJ1-1 TRBV5-4 - CASSLAGQLNTEAFF TGTGCCAGCAGCTTGGCAGGGCAGTTGAACACTGAAGCTTTCTTT
many TRBJ2-1 TRBV2 TRBD1 CASSGPGQGPNEQFF TGTGCCAGCAGTGGACCGGGACAGGGCCCCAATGAGCAGTTCTTC
few TRBJ2-1 TRBV28 TRBD1 CASSSTGTGVKYEQFF TGTGCCAGCAGTTCCACCGGGACAGGGGTCAAATATGAGCAGTTCTTC
many TRBJ1-4 TRBV20-1 - CSAIGLNEKLFF TGCAGTGCAATTGGCCTAAATGAAAAACTGTTTTTT
- TRBJ2-3 TRBV11-3 - CASSLGAATTDTQYF TGTGCCAGCAGCTTAGGAGCGGCCACCACAGATACGCAGTATTTT
many TRBJ1-3 TRBV12-3/TRBV12-4 TRBD1 CASTFGTAGNTIYF TGTGCCAGCACCTTCGGGACAGCTGGAAACACCATATATTTT
many TRBJ2-2 TRBV11-2 - CASSLNTGELFF TGTGCCAGCAGCTTAAACACCGGGGAGCTGTTTTTT
few TRBJ1-5 TRBV4-1 - CASSQVHRERQPQHF TGCGCCAGCAGCCAAGTTCACAGGGAGAGGCAGCCCCAGCATTTT